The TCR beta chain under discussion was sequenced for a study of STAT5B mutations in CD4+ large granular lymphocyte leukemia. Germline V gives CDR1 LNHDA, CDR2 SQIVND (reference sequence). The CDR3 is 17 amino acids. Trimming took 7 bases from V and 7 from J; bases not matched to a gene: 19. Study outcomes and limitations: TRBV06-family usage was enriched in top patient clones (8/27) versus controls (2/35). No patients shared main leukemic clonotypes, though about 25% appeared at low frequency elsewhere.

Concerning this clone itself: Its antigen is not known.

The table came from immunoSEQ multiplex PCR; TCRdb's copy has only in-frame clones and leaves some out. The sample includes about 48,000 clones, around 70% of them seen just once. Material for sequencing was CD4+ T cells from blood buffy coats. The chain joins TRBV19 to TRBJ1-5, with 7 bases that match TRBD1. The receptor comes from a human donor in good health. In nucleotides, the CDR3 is TGTGCCAGTAAACCAGGGGCAGGGGGGGTTTTTCGACAGCCCCAGCATTTT. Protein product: CASKPGAGGVFRQPQHF. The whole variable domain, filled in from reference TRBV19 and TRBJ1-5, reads DGGITQSPKYLFRKEGQNVTLSCEQNLNHDAMYWYRQDPGQGLRLIYYSQIVNDFQKGDIAEGYSVSREKKESFPLTVTSAQKNPTAFYLCASKPGAGGVFRQPQHFGDGTRLSIL.